This T cell receptor beta chain originates from a study of cytomegalovirus exposure and HLA in healthy donors. General study findings and limits: The classifier, whose performance was assessed in both the original and validation cohorts, reportedly diagnosed cytomegalovirus status with high specificity and sensitivity.

TCRdb's copy holds only in-frame clones and misses some; the assay was immunoSEQ multiplex PCR. Of more than 50,000 clones listed, roughly 91% are singletons. CDR3 length: 17 residues. Germline values: CDR1 MNHEY, CDR2 SMNVEV (reference sequence). V shed 2 bases, J shed 0 bases, and the junction held 9 bases outside the gene matches. Of note for this clone: Antigen unknown.

Sequenced input: PBMCs. The sequence derives from a woman in her twenties or thirties in good health and CMV-seronegative. The genes are TRBV27 and TRBJ2-7, with TRBD1 matching over 8 bases. The DNA of the CDR3 is TGTGCCAGCAGTTTAGTCGCTTGGGACAGGAGCTCCTACGAGCAGTACTTC. This translates into CASSLVAWDRSSYEQYF.